Listed below are T cell receptor beta chains from one sample, sequenced in a study of cytomegalovirus exposure and HLA in healthy donors. Repertoires were generated with immunoSEQ multiplex PCR, while TCRdb's copy carries only in-frame clones and drops some. The sample's table shows 60,000 or so clones. The specimen was PBMCs. The receptors were gathered from a woman aged 18-29 years in good health and CMV-seronegative. The CDR3 runs from the conserved cysteine through the conserved F or W. D genes are given only for firm matches.

TRBJ1-3 | TRBD1 | TRBV6-1 | TGTGCCAGCAAGAGACAGGGGATCTCTGGAAACACCATATATTTT | CASKRQGISGNTIYF
TRBJ2-1 | TRBD1 | TRBV19 | TGTGCCAGTAGTATAGATCCGGGGACAGATGAGCAGTTCTTC | CASSIDPGTDEQFF
TRBJ1-3 | TRBD1 | TRBV7-9 | TGTGCCAGCAGCCGGGGACGGGACAGCGGCGACTCTGGAAACACCATATATTTT | CASSRGRDSGDSGNTIYF
TRBJ2-2 | . | TRBV6-1 | TGTGCCAGCAGTGACTGGCAGGGATCTGGACGGGCCGGGGAGCTGTTTTTT | CASSDWQGSGRAGELFF
TRBJ2-5 | . | TRBV29-1 | TGCAGCGTTGCCTATCTACAAGAGACCCAGTACTTC | CSVAYLQETQYF
TRBJ1-2 | TRBD1 | TRBV29-1 | TGCAGCGTTCACAGGGGAGGCAACTATGGCTACACCTTC | CSVHRGGNYGYTF
TRBJ1-6 | . | TRBV7-8 | TGTGCCAGCAGCCCCGCCCAGGCAAATTCACCCCTCCACTTT | CASSPAQANSPLHF
TRBJ2-1 | . | TRBV6-6 | TGTGCCAGCAGTTACGGGAGCTCCTACAATGAGCAGTTCTTC | CASSYGSSYNEQFF
TRBJ1-1 | TRBD1 | TRBV18 | TGTGCCAGCTCACCGATCTATGGTGCCAACGGACAGGGGAACACTGAAGCTTTCTTT | CASSPIYGANGQGNTEAFF
TRBJ2-1 | TRBD2 | TRBV7-6 | TGTGCCAGCAGCTCCCCCTGGGCTAGCGGTGACAATGAGCAGTTCTTC | CASSSPWASGDNEQFF
TRBJ1-6 | . | TRBV30 | TGTGCCTGGAGTGTACTTGGGGCGGACTACTATAATTCACCCCTCCACTTT | CAWSVLGADYYNSPLHF
TRBJ2-3 | . | TRBV5-1 | TGCGCCAGCAGCTACGGGACGGGGGACACAGATACGCAGTATTTT | CASSYGTGDTDTQYF
TRBJ1-2 | TRBD1 | TRBV5-1 | TGCGCCACTTCGGGACAGGGACGCGGCTACACCTTC | CATSGQGRGYTF
TRBJ2-5 | TRBD2 | TRBV5-1 | TGCGCCAGCAGCTTTGGACTAGCGGAACTCCAAGAGACCCAGTACTTC | CASSFGLAELQETQYF
TRBJ2-7 | TRBD1 | TRBV5-6 | TGTGCCAGCAGCTCAGGGACAGGGTGGAATAAAGGGGACTACGAGCAGTACTTC | CASSSGTGWNKGDYEQYF
TRBJ2-1 | . | TRBV30 | TGTGCCTGGAGGGCCCCCAAGGGGCCCAATGAGCAGTTCTTC | CAWRAPKGPNEQFF
TRBJ1-5 | . | TRBV4-1 | TGCGCCAGCAGCCAAGGAGGTACTCAGCCCCAGCATTTT | CASSQGGTQPQHF
TRBJ2-7 | . | TRBV6-5 | TGTGCCAGCAGGAGTCCCAGGAATCGCTACGAGCAGTACTTC | CASRSPRNRYEQYF
TRBJ2-7 | TRBD2 | TRBV28 | TGTGCCAGCAGTTTAATCAGCGGGAGGGCCTCCGACGAGCAGTACTTC | CASSLISGRASDEQYF
TRBJ2-5 | TRBD2 | TRBV7-2 | TGTGCCAGCAGCCGAGGGACTAGATTCATGGAGACCCAGTACTTC | CASSRGTRFMETQYF
TRBJ1-5 | . | TRBV5-1 | TGCGCCAGCAGCTCCGGCGGGATTAATCAGCCCCAGCATTTT | CASSSGGINQPQHF
TRBJ2-7 | TRBD1 | TRBV6-1 | TGTGCCAGCAGTGATGGGACAGGGGGTGTCAACGAGCAGTACTTC | CASSDGTGGVNEQYF
TRBJ2-7 | TRBD1 | TRBV28 | TGTGCCAGCAGCGAAACCGGGACAGAGGTCTACGAGCAGTACTTC | CASSETGTEVYEQYF
TRBJ1-4 | . | TRBV6-5 | TGTGCCAGCAGTTACAGGGGATATGATAATGAAAAACTGTTTTTT | CASSYRGYDNEKLFF
TRBJ1-5 | . | TRBV19 | TGTGCCAGTAGTATAGGAGCAGTCCAGGCCCAGCATTTT | CASSIGAVQAQHF
TRBJ2-7 | TRBD2 | TRBV6-6 | TGTGCCAGCAGTTACTCCTCGGCGGGGGGGGCGTTCGAGCAGTACTTC | CASSYSSAGGAFEQYF
TRBJ2-2 | . | TRBV5-1 | TGCGCCAGCAGCTTGGAACCGGGGACCGGGGAGCTGTTTTTT | CASSLEPGTGELFF
TRBJ2-1 | TRBD2 | TRBV5-1 | TGCGCCAGCAGCTTGATGAGGACTAGCGGCCCGAATTACTACAATGAGCAGTTCTTC | CASSLMRTSGPNYYNEQFF
TRBJ2-5 | TRBD2 | TRBV5-1 | TGCGCCAGCAGCATACTGACTAGCGGGGCAGAGACCCAGTACTTC | CASSILTSGAETQYF
TRBJ1-2 | . | TRBV5-1 | TGCGCCAGCAGCTTGGTAGGGGACTCCCCCACATTACGAGGCTACACCTTC | CASSLVGDSPTLRGYTF
TRBJ1-2 | . | TRBV21-1 | TGTGCCAGCAGCTCCCAGAAAAGACTAAGGACAGGGGGGCCTGCTAACTATGGCTACACCTTC | CASSSQKRLRTGGPANYGYTF
TRBJ2-3 | TRBD2 | TRBV6-1 | TGTGCCAGCAGTGAATCGGCGGGAGGGCCAGATACGCAGTATTTT | CASSESAGGPDTQYF
TRBJ1-1 | TRBD1 | TRBV18 | TGTGCCAGCTCATCCTCGGCAGGGGGCTTAAACACTGAAGCTTTCTTT | CASSSSAGGLNTEAFF
TRBJ1-1 | . | TRBV11-2 | TGTGCCAGCAGCCAACACACAGGGACTGAAGCTTTCTTT | CASSQHTGTEAFF
TRBJ1-2 | TRBD1 | TRBV2 | TGTGCCAGCAGTGTACAGGGGAGTAGTTACTATGGCTACACCTTC | CASSVQGSSYYGYTF
TRBJ1-4 | . | TRBV30 | TGTGCTTCTCTTAGGACGCCTTCAACTAGGAATGAAAAACTGTTTTTT | CASLRTPSTRNEKLFF
TRBJ1-6 | . | TRBV7-8 | TGTGCCAGCAGCTTACAGGGTCGATCACCCCTCCACTTT | CASSLQGRSPLHF
TRBJ2-5 | . | TRBV5-1 | TGCGCCAGCTCCGGGTACCAAGAGACCCAGTACTTC | CASSGYQETQYF
TRBJ1-1 | TRBD1 | TRBV18 | TGTGCCAGCTCAATACAGGGGGCTCAGAACACTGAAGCTTTCTTT | CASSIQGAQNTEAFF
TRBJ2-2 | . | TRBV28 | TGTGCCAGCAGCCGTTCGGGGTACACCGGGGAGCTGTTTTTT | CASSRSGYTGELFF
TRBJ1-2 | . | TRBV6-6 | TGTGCCAGCCGATCGAACCCCGGGGGTGGCTACACCTTC | CASRSNPGGGYTF
TRBJ2-7 | . | TRBV5-1 | TGCGCCAGCAGCTTGGTTAGCGGTACCTTCTACGAGCAGTCCTTC | CASSLVSGTFYEQSF